This TCR beta chain comes out of a study of shared clonotypes between healthy human individuals. Study outcomes and limitations: The study sampled only blood, and tissue repertoires likely differ. Rarefaction curves obtained for sorted subsets showed sequencing incomplete despite large depth.

CDR3 length: 13 residues. The V gene lost 5 bases and the J gene lost 1 base, with 9 bases spanning the gap. Germline assignment: CDR1 SGHRS and CDR2 YFSETQ. Genomic DNA of each subset was evenly split across several immunoSEQ plates. Assay: immunoSEQ multiplex PCR; the TCRdb copy retains only in-frame clones and omits some. The sample lists 2 million to 2.5 million clones, just under 95% occurring once. In the case of this clone: Its antigen is currently unknown.

J is TRBJ2-5 and V is TRBV5-1; D might be TRBD1 (6 bases). What was sequenced was naive CD4+ T cells from PBMCs. Stated subset: CD45RA+ positively selected. This clonotype originated in a man aged 18 to 29 in good health. Some clones in this sample may be carry-over from other donors' samples. For the CDR3, the DNA is TGCGCCAGCAGATGGACAGCCCAAGAGACCCAGTACTTC. Encoded protein: CASRWTAQETQYF.